This T cell receptor (beta chain) comes out of a study of response to subunit inactivated influenza vaccine. Germline CDR1 and CDR2: SGHRS and YFSETQ. The CDR3 runs to 16 residues. After removal of 1 base from V and 0 bases from J, the junction contained 5 bases not matched to a gene. TCRdb re-analysed the RT-PCR reads in MiXCR, keeping a single row per CDR3 protein. The repertoire consists of around 490,000 distinct CDR3 sequences, with 7.6% occurring once and the leading ten covering over 10%. Study-wide findings and caveats: The authors offered the suggestion that each seasonal influenza vaccination recruits few new T cells.

Remarks on this clonotype: What it binds is not known.

This TCR derives from a man aged 50 to 69 who received an inactivated influenza vaccine. Sequencing was performed on PBMCs from blood, taken approximately 25 months after vaccination. V usage is TRBV5-1 and J usage is TRBJ1-1; 8 bases are a match to TRBD1. The CDR3 loop reads CASSLQGARMNTEAFF. DNA of the CDR3: TGCGCCAGCAGCTTGCAGGGGGCGCGAATGAACACTGAAGCTTTCTTT. The full variable domain, its missing parts supplied by reference TRBV5-1 and TRBJ1-1, is KAGVTQTPRYLIKTRGQQVTLSCSPISGHRSVSWYQQTPGQGLQFLFEYFSETQRNKGNFPGRFSGRQFSNSRSEMNVSTLELGDSALYLCASSLQGARMNTEAFFGQGTRLTVV.